The 21 T cell receptor beta chains presented below share a single source sample, sequenced in a study of early T cells in non-severe SARS-CoV-2 infection. Using its own MiXCR run on the 5' RACE reads, TCRdb lists one record per CDR3 protein. The top ten hold roughly 5.7% of the sample, which has about 28,000 distinct CDR3 sequences, 5.7% seen once. Sequencing was done on a sample of whole blood. The receptors derive from an adult who was a healthcare worker with PCR-confirmed SARS-CoV-2 infection or an uninfected control (not recorded which).

The sample holds many counts of this clonotype. V gene TRBV3-2 combines with J gene TRBJ2-1; the D segment call TRBD2 is taken from the table without a DNA check. TRBV3-2 is designated a pseudogene. This CDR3 spans 20 amino acids. The DNA of the CDR3 is TGTGCCAGCAGCCAAGACCTAGCGGGACCAACCCTAAGCTCCTACAATGAGCAGTTCTTC. Its protein is CASSQDLAGPTLSSYNEQFF.

This clonotype counts as medium-sized. CDR3 in DNA: TGTGCCAGCAGTTTTGGTCAGCCCCAGCATTTT. As protein: CASSFGQPQHF. The rearrangement joins TRBV28 to TRBJ1-5, with D hard to call. V lost 3 bases and J 6 bases, leaving 3 bases between the germline ends. The germline gives CDR1 MDHEN, CDR2 SYDVKM. CDR3 length: 11 amino acids.

This clonotype was picked up many times. J is TRBJ2-1 and V is TRBV6-6; D possibly uses TRBD1 or TRBD2 (5 bases each). The CDR3 has 13 amino acids. V was cut by 7 bases and J by 9 bases, with 16 bases left in between. Germline V gene lookup returns CDR1 MNHNY and CDR2 SVGAGI (reference sequence). The CDR3 DNA reads as TGTGCCAGCAACCACCGGGGCTATCCTGAGCAGTTCTTC. Its translation: CASNHRGYPEQFF.

Ten or more counts support this clonotype. The V gene is TRBV29-1, the J gene TRBJ2-7; perhaps TRBD2 as D (6 bases). Germline V CDR1 and CDR2: SQVTM, ANQGSEA. Trimming removed 7 bases at V and 8 bases at J, with 15 bases between. The CDR3 sequence is 11 residues long. The DNA of the CDR3 is TGCAGCGCTGGGGGGACCGGGAAGCAGTACTTC. It encodes CSAGGTGKQYF.

About this clonotype: This could be a read error, since a much larger clone is one nucleotide away. The chain combines TRBV20-1 with TRBJ1-1; D uncertain. The V gene lost 5 bases and the J gene lost 4 bases, with 14 bases spanning the gap. The germline gives CDR1 DFQATT, CDR2 SNEGSKA (reference sequence). CDR3 size: 13 residues. Written as DNA, the CDR3 is TGCAGTGCTCAGTGGGAGTGGGGCACTGAAGCTTTCTTT. Its protein product is CSAQWEWGTEAFF.

This clonotype has just a few counts. V and J are TRBV7-2 and TRBJ1-4; D gene uncertain. This CDR3 comprises 14 residues. The germline gives CDR1 SGHTA, CDR2 FQGNSA. V was shortened by 5 bases and J by 0 bases, with 7 bases between the two germline ends. The DNA of the CDR3 is TGTGCCAGCAGCCGGAGTACAACTAATGAAAAACTGTTTTTT. It specifies CASSRSTTNEKLFF.

This clonotype was seen repeatedly, ten times or more. The chain recombines TRBV4-3 with TRBJ2-4; D unresolved. CDR3 length: 16 residues. V was trimmed by 0 bases and J by 5 bases, leaving 14 bases between them. CDR1 is LGHNA and CDR2 is YSLEER in the germline V gene. CDR3 sequence: CASSQEIHFSQNIQYF. In DNA, the CDR3 is TGCGCCAGCAGCCAAGAGATCCATTTCAGCCAAAACATTCAGTACTTC.

This clonotype was observed many times. The chain uses TRBV12-3 or TRBV12-4 and TRBJ1-5; no firm D call. V was pared by 1 base and J by 5 bases, with 3 bases between. This CDR3 region has 12 residues. The CDR3 DNA sequence: TGTGCCAGCAGTTTAGACTATCAGCCCCAGCATTTT. Translating gives CASSLDYQPQHF.

Details on this clonotype: One end of the junction does not line up with germline, which may come from a read error. The CDR3 bases are TGTGCCAGCACAGGCGGGTCTCTCACAAATACGCAGTATTTT. Translated: CASTGGSLTNTQYF. The V gene is TRBV27, the J gene TRBJ2-3; tentatively, D is TRBD2 (5 bases). Germline V CDR1 and CDR2: MNHEY, SMNVEV (reference sequence). The CDR3 has 14 residues.

The CDR3: CASSPHRRGGYEQYF. CDR3 DNA: TGTGCCAGCAGCCCTCACAGGAGGGGAGGGTACGAGCAGTACTTC. This chain uses TRBV9 with TRBJ2-7; 7 positions match TRBD2. Germline CDR1 is SGDLS and CDR2 is YYNGEE. V trimming: 4 bases; J trimming: 4 bases; junction bases outside the gene matches: 11. This CDR3 region has 15 residues. Complete variable domain (other parts from reference TRBV9 and TRBJ2-7): DSGVTQTPKHLITATGQRVTLRCSPRSGDLSVYWYQQSLDQGLQFLIQYYNGEERAKGNILERFSAQQFPDLHSELNLSSLELGDSALYFCASSPHRRGGYEQYFGPGTRLTVT.

At least ten counts were recorded for this clonotype. The V gene is TRBV29-1, the J gene TRBJ2-7; 8 nucleotides agree with TRBD1. There are 13 residues in the CDR3. The V gene end was trimmed by 6 bases and the J gene end by 6 bases; junction bases not matched to a gene: 10. The germline CDR1 and CDR2 sequences are SQVTM and ANQGSEA. The CDR3 coding sequence is TGCAGCGTAGGACAGGGTGGCGGGCGCGAGCAGTACTTC. The encoded protein is CSVGQGGGREQYF.

This clonotype came up many times. This rearrangement joins TRBV30 to TRBJ1-2; D gene ambiguous. The CDR3 runs 13 residues. Germline V gene lookup returns CDR1 GTSNPN and CDR2 SVGIG (reference sequence). The V and J ends lost 0 bases and 8 bases respectively, with 13 bases between them. DNA of the CDR3: TGTGCCTGGAGTGTTTTTTTAGGATGGGGCTACACCTTC. Amino acids: CAWSVFLGWGYTF.

The chain is built from TRBV11-2 and TRBJ1-2; 7 nucleotides agree with TRBD1. The V and J ends lost 2 bases and 0 bases, in that order; junction bases with no gene match: 6. The germline V gene has CDR1 SGHAT and CDR2 FQNNGV. The CDR3 has 16 amino acids. As DNA, the CDR3 is TGTGCCAGCAGCTTATTACCGACAGGGACTAACTATGGCTACACCTTC. Encoded protein: CASSLLPTGTNYGYTF.

This clonotype was found many times. The chain uses TRBV19 and TRBJ1-5; D not resolved. Trimming left V 6 bases short and J 2 bases short, with 14 bases between. The CDR3 spans 15 residues. In germline, CDR1 is LNHDA, CDR2 SQIVND (reference sequence). The DNA for the CDR3 is TGTGCCAGTAGGCAAGTCCTCCCACGCAATCAGCCCCAGCATTTT. Its translation: CASRQVLPRNQPQHF.

This clonotype showed up many times. The chain carries TRBV7-2 and TRBJ2-5, with 9 bases that match TRBD2. V lost 3 bases to trimming and J lost 1 base; unmatched junction nucleotides: 0. Germline CDR1 reads SGHTA; CDR2 reads FQGNSA. This CDR3 has 14 amino acids. The CDR3 DNA reads as TGTGCCAGCAGCTTGGGACTAGCCCAAGAGACCCAGTACTTC. Its protein is CASSLGLAQETQYF. The full variable domain, completed using reference TRBV7-2 and TRBJ2-5, is GAGVSQSPSNKVTEKGKDVELRCDPISGHTALYWYRQSLGQGLEFLIYFQGNSAPDKSGLPSDRFSAERTGGSVSTLTIQRTQQEDSAVYLCASSLGLAQETQYFGPGTRLLVL.

The sample holds many counts of this clonotype. The V gene is TRBV7-8, the J gene TRBJ1-2; a possible D gene is TRBD1 (5 bases). Germline V lookup: CDR1 SGHVS, CDR2 FQNEAQ. The CDR3 loop spans 16 amino acids. The germline V and J ends were trimmed by 4 bases and 6 bases, with 21 bases remaining between them. This chain's CDR3 is CASSSQMGGYYHGYTF. The CDR3, as DNA: TGTGCCAGCAGCTCACAAATGGGGGGATACTATCATGGCTACACCTTC. Supplemented by reference TRBV7-8 and TRBJ1-2, the full variable domain reads GAGVSQSPRYKVAKRGQDVALRCDPISGHVSLFWYQQALGQGPEFLTYFQNEAQLDKSGLPSDRFFAERPEGSVSTLKIQRTQQEDSAVYLCASSSQMGGYYHGYTFGSGTRLTVV.

This chain links TRBV7-6 with TRBJ2-7; D perhaps matches TRBD2 (5 bases). This CDR3 spans 12 amino acids. Trimming removed 5 bases at V and 5 bases at J, with 10 bases between. Germline loops: CDR1 SGHVS, CDR2 FNYEAQ. This chain's CDR3 is CASSLGIDEQYF. The DNA for the CDR3 is TGTGCCAGCAGCCTCGGGATTGACGAGCAGTACTTC.

This clonotype was counted only a few times. This rearrangement joins TRBV12-5 to TRBJ1-2; D not certain. Between the trimmed V and J ends, which lost 0 bases and 5 bases, there was a span of 7 bases. The CDR3 is made up of 13 amino acids. Germline V gene lookup returns CDR1 LGHNT and CDR2 FRNRAP. CDR3 sequence: CASGLVAGYGYTF. The CDR3 DNA reads as TGTGCTAGTGGTTTGGTAGCCGGTTATGGCTACACCTTC.

The rearrangement links TRBV27 to TRBJ2-7; TRBD2 aligns across 9 bases. Germline CDR1 reads MNHEY; CDR2 reads SMNVEV (reference sequence). V lost 5 bases and J lost 1; bases outside the gene matches: 9. This CDR3 comprises 16 residues. The CDR3 DNA follows: TGTGCCAGCAGTCCCTTCTCTAGCGGGGTTTCCTACGAGCAGTACTTC. This gives the protein CASSPFSSGVSYEQYF.

The sample holds many counts of this clonotype. The V call is TRBV19, the J call TRBJ2-1; D not resolved. V was cut by 1 base and J by 7 bases, with 11 bases left in between. The CDR3 sequence is 14 residues long. Per the germline V gene, CDR1 is LNHDA and CDR2 is SQIVND (reference sequence). CDR3 DNA: TGTGCCAGTAGTATAGGCTATAACGGGAATGAGCAGTTCTTC. Protein sequence: CASSIGYNGNEQFF.

This clonotype was counted many times. The chain links TRBV20-1 to TRBJ2-7; 12 bases match TRBD2. The V segment lost 3 bases and the J segment 12 bases; nucleotides outside the gene matches: 6. The CDR3 has 12 amino acids. CDR1 is DFQATT, CDR2 SNEGSKA, per germline (reference sequence). CDR3 in DNA: TGCAGTGCTAGGAGACTAGCGGGGGTCCTGTACTTC. Amino acid sequence: CSARRLAGVLYF.